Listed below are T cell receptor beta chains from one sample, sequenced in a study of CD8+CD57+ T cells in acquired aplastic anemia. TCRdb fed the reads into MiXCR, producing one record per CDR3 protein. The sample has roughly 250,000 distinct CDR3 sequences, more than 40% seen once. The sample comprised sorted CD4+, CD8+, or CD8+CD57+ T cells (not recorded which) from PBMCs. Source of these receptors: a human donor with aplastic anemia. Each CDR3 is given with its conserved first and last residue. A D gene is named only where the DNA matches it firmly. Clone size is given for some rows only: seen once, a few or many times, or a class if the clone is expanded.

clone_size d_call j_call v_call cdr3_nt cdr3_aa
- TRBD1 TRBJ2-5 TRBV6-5 TGTGCCAGCAGCCGACGACAGGGGGTAGGGGAACAGTACTTC CASSRRQGVGEQYF
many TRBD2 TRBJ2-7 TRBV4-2 TGTGCCAGCAGCCAAGATCAAGGTAGCGGGGCCTACGAGCAGTACTTC CASSQDQGSGAYEQYF
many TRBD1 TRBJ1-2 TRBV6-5 TGTGCCAGCAGTGAAACCGGGACAGTGGGAGGCTACACCTTC CASSETGTVGGYTF
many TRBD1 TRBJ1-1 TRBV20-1 TGCAGTGCTCGACCACGACAGGGAATTATCCTCACTGAAGCTTTCTTT CSARPRQGIILTEAFF
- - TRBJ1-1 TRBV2 TGCGCCAGCAGCACTCGGAACACTGAAGCTGTCTTT CASSTRNTEAVF
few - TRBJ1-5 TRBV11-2 TGTGCCAGCATCTTGAACCGGGCTTCGGGCAATCAGCCCCAGCATTTT CASILNRASGNQPQHF
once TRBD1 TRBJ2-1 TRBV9 TGTGCCAGCAGCGCCTCCGGGACAGGGGCGTTGTATGAGCAGTTCTTC CASSASGTGALYEQFF
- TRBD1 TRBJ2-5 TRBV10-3 TGTGCCATCAGTGGGGGACAGGGAAAAGAGACCCAGTACTTC CAISGGQGKETQYF
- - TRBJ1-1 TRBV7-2 TGTGCCAGCAGCTTAGTTTTCGCGAACACTGAAGCTTTCTTT CASSLVFANTEAFF
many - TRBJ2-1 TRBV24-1 TGTGCCACCAGTGATTTTGTTAATGAGCAGTTCTTC CATSDFVNEQFF
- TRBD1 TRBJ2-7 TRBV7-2 TGTGCCAGCAGCCCGGGACAGGGGCACTACGAGCAGTACTTC CASSPGQGHYEQYF
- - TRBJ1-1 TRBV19 TGTGCCAGTAGTATAATAGGACACCCGAACACTGAAGCTTTCTTT CASSIIGHPNTEAFF
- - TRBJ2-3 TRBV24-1 TGTGCCACCAGTGACGATGCCGGCACAGATACGCAGTATTTT CATSDDAGTDTQYF
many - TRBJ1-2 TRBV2 TGTGCCAGCAGTGAAAGTCAGGGAGGCTATGGCTACACCTTC CASSESQGGYGYTF
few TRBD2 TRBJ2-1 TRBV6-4 TGTGCCAGCAGCAACTCGGGACTAAAACACAATGAGCAGTTCTTC CASSNSGLKHNEQFF
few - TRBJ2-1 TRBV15 TGTGCCACCAGCAGAGATTCACTGCGCACGAGCTCCTACAATGAGCAGTTCTTC CATSRDSLRTSSYNEQFF
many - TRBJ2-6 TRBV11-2 TGTGCCAGCAGCCCGAACAACAGGGCTTCTGGGGCCAACGTCCTGACTTTC CASSPNNRASGANVLTF
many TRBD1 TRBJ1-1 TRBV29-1 TGCAGCGCCGACAGGGAGCACACTGAAGCTTTCTTT CSADREHTEAFF
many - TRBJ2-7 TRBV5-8 TGTGCCAGCAGCTCCCTGAGCTCCTACGAGCAGTACTTC CASSSLSSYEQYF
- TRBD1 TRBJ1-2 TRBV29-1 TGCAGCGTGATAACCGGGACAGGGTACAGGGACTATGGCTACACCTTC CSVITGTGYRDYGYTF
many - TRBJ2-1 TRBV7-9 TGTGCCAGCAGCTTTGGAAATGAGCAGTTCTTC CASSFGNEQFF
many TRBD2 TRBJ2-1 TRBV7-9 TGTGCCAGCAGTGAGATTAGCGGGAGGGCCGATGAGCAGTTCTTC CASSEISGRADEQFF
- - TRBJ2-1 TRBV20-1 TGCAGTGCTAGAAGGACCTTCTACAATGAGCAGTTCTTC CSARRTFYNEQFF
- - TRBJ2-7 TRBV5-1 TGTGCCAGCAGCCGAGGCTCGGGAAGAACCTACGAGCAGTACTTC CASSRGSGRTYEQYF
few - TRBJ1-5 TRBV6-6 TGTGCCAGCACCCCATTTTCGGGGGCCCCCATGGCCCAGCATTTT CASTPFSGAPMAQHF
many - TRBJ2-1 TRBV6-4 TGTGCCAGCAGTGACAAGCGAGGTGAGCAGTTCTTC CASSDKRGEQFF
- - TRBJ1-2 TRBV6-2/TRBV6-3 TGTGCCAGCAGTTACGAGGAGCGGTACAACTATGGCTACACCTTC CASSYEERYNYGYTF
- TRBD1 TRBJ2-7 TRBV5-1 TGTGCCAGCAGCGCGGTACTCGGGACAGGGCACGAGCAGTACTTC CASSAVLGTGHEQYF
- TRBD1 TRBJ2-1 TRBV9 TGTGCCAGCTCATACGTCGACAGGGCGGATGAGCAGTTCTTC CASSYVDRADEQFF
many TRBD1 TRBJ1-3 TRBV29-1 TGCAGCGTTACTGGACAGGGGGCTAGTGGAAACACCATATATTTT CSVTGQGASGNTIYF
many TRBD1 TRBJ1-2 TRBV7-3 TGTGCCAGCAGCCTTGGGACAGGGGCTGGGTATGGCTACACCTTC CASSLGTGAGYGYTF
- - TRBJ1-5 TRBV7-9 TGTGCCAGCAGCGATCCGGGTAGCAATCAGCCCCAGCATTTT CASSDPGSNQPQHF
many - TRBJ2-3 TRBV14 TGTGCCAGCAGCCAAGAGGAAGGGAATCGCAGAGATACGCAGTATTTT CASSQEEGNRRDTQYF
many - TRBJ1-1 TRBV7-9 TGTGCCAGCAGCTTAACGGGGAGCACTGAAGCTTTCTTT CASSLTGSTEAFF
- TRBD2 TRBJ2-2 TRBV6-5 TGTGCCAGCAGTTACTCCTGGAGGGGAGCGGGGGGGCACACCGGGGAGCTGTTTTTT CASSYSWRGAGGHTGELFF
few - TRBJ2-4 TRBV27 TGTGCCAGCAGTTTGTCGGGGCGAAACATTCAGTACTTC CASSLSGRNIQYF
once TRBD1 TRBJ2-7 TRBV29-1 TGCAGCGGAACCGGGACAGGGCTCGAGCAGTACTTC CSGTGTGLEQYF
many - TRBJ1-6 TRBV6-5 TGTGCCAGCAGTTACCCGGGAGTTAATTCACCCCTCCACTTT CASSYPGVNSPLHF